The source of this T cell receptor (beta chain) is a study of T cell repertoires in cytomegalovirus infection. Study background: The authors relied on CMV epitopes, both recently identified HLA-C-restricted and well-studied HLA-B-restricted. Indications came from public TCR beta signatures; they pointed to CMV infection and to a matching HLA type. Study results and caveats: Predominance within the ex vivo response was attributable to HLA-C-restricted CMV-specific TCR beta clonotypes.

This clonotype was seen only a few times. What it recognizes is unknown. The CDR3 has 15 amino acids. Germline lookup yields CDR1 SGHVS and CDR2 FQNEAQ. The ends lost 2 bases at V and 6 bases at J; junction bases unmatched: 5. TCRdb re-called the reads through MiXCR, storing one row per CDR3 protein. The repertoire has about 570,000 distinct CDR3 sequences, almost 40% of them found once; the top ten carry 48%. The specimen was cultured PBMCs, collected from culture after CMV antigen stimulation. The receptor was isolated from a human donor in good health (CMV status not recorded). Some clones in this sample may be carry-over from other donors' samples. This chain uses TRBV7-8 with TRBJ1-5, with 9 bases matching TRBD1. CDR3: CASSLTGQGGQPQHF. As DNA, the CDR3 is TGTGCCAGCAGCTTAACGGGACAGGGCGGTCAGCCCCAGCATTTT.